This TCR beta chain stems from a study of blood T cell repertoires in COVID-19. The protocol was immunoSEQ multiplex PCR, while the TCRdb copy is restricted to in-frame clones and leaves out a portion. The sample comprises 210,000 or so clones, roughly four fifths of which are singletons, and approximately 8% rests with the top ten. V lost 2 bases and J 7 bases, leaving 9 bases between the germline ends. The germline CDR1 and CDR2 sequences are MNHEY and SMNVEV (reference sequence). The CDR3 is 13 residues long. The sample was peripheral blood. The chain couples TRBV27 to TRBJ1-5; D is uncertain. The receptor was isolated from a woman aged 50 to 60 with active or convalescent COVID-19. The CDR3 loop reads CASSLAGRQPQHF. CDR3 DNA sequence: TGTGCCAGCAGTTTAGCGGGGAGGCAGCCCCAGCATTTT.